These 24 T cell receptor beta chains share one sample of origin, sequenced in a study of human T cells and chemical hapten exposure. TCRdb reanalysed the RACE reads using MiXCR and keeps one entry per CDR3 protein. The sample lists around 120,000 distinct CDR3 sequences, 9.5% to 13% occurring once. Sample time point: patch test 1, 2 weeks after DPC sensitization. Treatment reported: therapeutic diphenylcyclopropenone sensitization with weekly scalp DPC. The sample here was whole blood, taken in connection with sensitization to the hapten diphenylcyclopropenone (DPC). The source is a woman aged 50 to 65 with alopecia areata. Some clones in this sample may be carry-over from other donors' samples.

V gene TRBV11-2 combines with J gene TRBJ1-1, with D unresolved. The CDR3 consists of 15 residues. V lost 0 bases to trimming and J lost 3 bases, with 11 bases between them. Germline V CDR1 and CDR2: SGHAT, FQNNGV. The CDR3 nucleotides read TGTGCCAGCAGCTTAGACGGGGAGGCGGACACTGAAGCTTTCTTT. Protein sequence: CASSLDGEADTEAFF.

At least ten counts were recorded for this clonotype. The chain is built from TRBV28 and TRBJ2-7; D not resolved. This CDR3 comprises 11 residues. Germline V gives CDR1 MDHEN, CDR2 SYDVKM. V was pared by 2 bases and J by 7 bases, with 6 bases between. The CDR3, as DNA: TGTGCCAGCAGTTTAAAAAGGGAGCAGTACTTC. Amino acid sequence: CASSLKREQYF.

This clonotype was seen a few times. The chain combines TRBV5-1 with TRBJ1-1, with D possibly TRBD1 on 5 matching bases. The V end was cut by 5 bases, the J end by 6 bases, with 11 bases between. Germline CDR1 SGHRS, CDR2 YFSETQ. The CDR3 sequence is 12 residues long. This CDR3 is CASRGGAPEAFF. DNA for the CDR3: TGCGCCAGCAGGGGGGGTGCGCCTGAAGCTTTCTTT.

This clonotype was seen at least ten times. The genes are TRBV6-2 or TRBV6-3 and TRBJ2-6; the D is unclear. This CDR3 spans 15 amino acids. From germline, CDR1 is MNHEY and CDR2 SVGEGT. V was clipped by 4 bases and J by 1 base, with 8 bases between them. The CDR3 DNA sequence: TGTGCCAGCAGTTTCCCCCAATCTGGGGCCAACGTCCTGACTTTC. Amino acids: CASSFPQSGANVLTF.

The chain recombines TRBV20-1 with TRBJ2-4; TRBD2 might be the D (5 bases). Per the germline V gene, CDR1 is DFQATT and CDR2 is SNEGSKA (reference sequence). The CDR3 covers 17 residues. Trimming removed 7 bases from V and 1 base from J, with 23 bases in between. CDR3 bases: TGCAGTGGGTTCCCGTCTGGCGGGCCGGCGGCCAAAAACATTCAGTACTTC. This translates into CSGFPSGGPAAKNIQYF.

This clonotype was recorded many times. The chain joins TRBV5-4 to TRBJ2-7, with 7 bases identical to TRBD2. CDR1 is SGHNT, CDR2 YYREEE, per germline (reference sequence). V was pared by 4 bases and J by 0 bases, with 13 bases of the junction left unmatched. This CDR3 contains 17 residues. The CDR3 protein is CASSPSHRGEGSYEQYF. CDR3 in DNA: TGTGCCAGCAGCCCGTCCCATCGGGGGGAGGGCTCCTACGAGCAGTACTTC. The full variable domain, completed using reference TRBV5-4 and TRBJ2-7, is ETGVTQSPTHLIKTRGQQVTLRCSSQSGHNTVSWYQQALGQGPQFIFQYYREEENGRGNFPPRFSGLQFPNYSSELNVNALELDDSALYLCASSPSHRGEGSYEQYFGPGTRLTVT.

This clonotype was seen at least ten times. The CDR3 spells CASSQEQGLGLFF. The CDR3 bases are TGTGCCAGCTCACAGGAACAGGGGCTGGGATTGTTTTTT. This chain links TRBV18 with TRBJ1-4, with TRBD1 identical over 7 bases. CDR3 size: 13 residues. Losses at the gene ends were 4 bases for V and 15 bases for J; bases not matched to a gene: 11. CDR1 is KGHSH, CDR2 LQKENI, per germline. Full variable domain (missing parts from reference TRBV18 and TRBJ1-4): NAGVMQNPRHLVRRRGQEARLRCSPMKGHSHVYWYRQLPEEGLKFMVYLQKENIIDESGMPKERFSAEFPKEGPSILRIQQVVRGDSAAYFCASSQEQGLGLFFGSGTQLSVL.

The V call is TRBV28, the J call TRBJ1-1; no clear D gene. Trimming removed 7 bases at V and 8 bases at J, with 20 bases between. The V gene's germline CDR1 is MDHEN and CDR2 SYDVKM. The CDR3 totals 14 residues. CDR3 region: CASTLEGPLREAFF. The CDR3 nucleotides read TGTGCCAGCACCCTAGAAGGCCCCCTCAGGGAAGCTTTCTTT.

In its sample, this clonotype was seen a few times. V gene TRBV3-1 combines with J gene TRBJ1-2; no definite D call. The V gene's germline CDR1 is LGHDT and CDR2 YNNKEL (reference sequence). V lost 3 bases and J lost 3, with 2 bases in between. The CDR3 totals 11 residues. Here the CDR3 DNA reads TGTGCCAGCAGCCAGTACTATGGCTACACCTTC. Its protein is CASSQYYGYTF.

This clonotype was observed at least ten times. The genes are TRBV9 and TRBJ2-7, with TRBD2 identical over 11 bases. Looked up from germline, CDR1 is SGDLS and CDR2 is YYNGEE. This CDR3 comprises 17 residues. Losses at the gene ends were 0 bases for V and 5 bases for J; bases not matched to a gene: 10. CDR3 protein: CASSVGGLAAGRDEQYF. CDR3 DNA sequence: TGTGCCAGCAGCGTAGGGGGACTAGCGGCGGGACGGGACGAGCAGTACTTC.

This clonotype was seen repeatedly, ten times or more. The chain combines TRBV12-3 or TRBV12-4 with TRBJ1-5, with D possibly matching TRBD1 (6 bases). Trimming pared 2 bases from V and 1 base from J, leaving 6 bases between. This CDR3 is built from 14 residues. The CDR3 loop reads CASSLRGSNQPQHF. Written as DNA, the CDR3 is TGTGCCAGCAGTTTAAGGGGGAGCAATCAGCCCCAGCATTTT.

This clonotype was counted ten times or more. The genes are TRBV12-3 or TRBV12-4 and TRBJ1-1; 7 bases are shared with TRBD1. Unmatched junction bases numbered 5, after V lost 6 bases and J lost 4 bases. The CDR3 sequence is 13 residues long. CDR3 DNA sequence: TGTGCCAGCAGACCCCCAGGGGGCACTGAAGCTTTCTTT. Its protein product is CASRPPGGTEAFF.

The chain couples TRBV28 to TRBJ1-1; perhaps TRBD1 as D (5 bases). In germline, CDR1 is MDHEN, CDR2 SYDVKM. The CDR3 is made up of 15 amino acids. V was clipped by 5 bases and J by 2 bases, with 15 bases between them. The CDR3 loop is CASSRRQTGNTEAFF. The CDR3 DNA reads as TGTGCCAGCAGTAGGAGACAGACGGGCAACACTGAAGCTTTCTTT.

This clonotype appeared many times. V and J are TRBV7-6 and TRBJ2-1; maybe TRBD1 (6 bases). CDR1 SGHVS and CDR2 FNYEAQ come from the germline V gene. The CDR3 is made up of 16 amino acids. V was cut by 4 bases and J by 5 bases, with 18 bases left in between. This chain's CDR3 is CASSSRPGQLNNEQFF. As DNA, the CDR3 is TGTGCCAGCAGCTCCCGACCGGGACAACTAAACAATGAGCAGTTCTTC.

This clonotype has only a few counts. The V call is TRBV5-1, the J call TRBJ2-4; D gene ambiguous. Germline CDR1 and CDR2: SGHRS and YFSETQ. V lost 0 bases to trimming and J lost 0 bases, with 10 bases between them. The CDR3 consists of 16 residues. The CDR3: CASSLDSSIAKNIQYF. In DNA form, the CDR3 reads TGCGCCAGCAGCTTGGACAGCTCAATAGCCAAAAACATTCAGTACTTC.

This clonotype was observed a handful of times. The chain has TRBV28 and TRBJ2-3; 9 bases fit TRBD2. The CDR3 spans 18 residues. Germline V gene sequence: CDR1 MDHEN, CDR2 SYDVKM. The V and J ends lost 5 bases and 2 bases, in that order; junction bases with no gene match: 14. CDR3 sequence reads: CASSPPRRAGGHTDTQYF. DNA of the CDR3: TGTGCCAGCAGTCCCCCCAGGCGAGCGGGGGGCCACACAGATACGCAGTATTTT.

The table lists this clonotype with many counts. The chain is built from TRBV20-1 and TRBJ2-7; 9 positions match TRBD1. Germline assignment: CDR1 DFQATT and CDR2 SNEGSKA (reference sequence). The CDR3 runs 14 residues. The J segment lost 8 bases and the V segment lost 5 bases, leaving 13 bases of the junction unmatched. The CDR3 DNA follows: TGCAGTGCTTCAATGCCGGGACAGGGTTTTCAGCAGTACTTC. As protein: CSASMPGQGFQQYF.

This clonotype was counted ten times or more. The chain is built from TRBV7-8 and TRBJ2-3, with 7 bases fitting TRBD1. With 5 bases clipped from V and 1 base from J, the junction kept 9 bases outside the gene matches. This CDR3 is built from 16 residues. The germline V gene encodes CDR1 SGHVS and CDR2 FQNEAQ. The CDR3 region is CASSPRTGGRTDTQYF. The CDR3 DNA sequence: TGTGCCAGCAGCCCCCGGACAGGCGGCCGCACAGATACGCAGTATTTT.

This clonotype was detected many times. The rearrangement links TRBV7-9 to TRBJ1-1; 10 bases line up with TRBD1. From germline, CDR1 is SEHNR and CDR2 FQNEAQ (reference sequence). V was pared by 4 bases and J by 3 bases, with 5 bases of the junction left unmatched. This CDR3 spans 15 amino acids. CDR3 bases: TGTGCCAGCAGCTCTCGACAGGGGGCCGACACTGAAGCTTTCTTT. Its protein is CASSSRQGADTEAFF. The complete variable domain, with remaining parts taken from reference TRBV7-9 and TRBJ1-1, reads DTGVSQNPRHKITKRGQNVTFRCDPISEHNRLYWYRQTLGQGPEFLTYFQNEAQLEKSRLLSDRFSAERPKGSFSTLEIQRTEQGDSAMYLCASSSRQGADTEAFFGQGTRLTVV.

This clonotype was picked up a small number of times. This sequence joins TRBV11-2 and TRBJ2-5; D is ambiguous. Trimming took off 5 bases at V and 1 base at J, with 8 bases between the two ends. Germline V lookup: CDR1 SGHAT, CDR2 FQNNGV. This CDR3 has 13 amino acids. In DNA form, the CDR3 reads TGTGCCAGCAGCACCCGGTCCCAAGAGACCCAGTACTTC. Translation gives CASSTRSQETQYF.

This clonotype occurred many times. The chain is built from TRBV28 and TRBJ1-5; TRBD1 is a possible D gene (5 bases). Germline V CDR1 and CDR2: MDHEN, SYDVKM. Trimming removed 1 base from V and 4 bases from J, with 11 bases in between. This CDR3 contains 15 residues. The CDR3 sequence: CASSLSGTSNQPQHF. CDR3 nucleotide sequence: TGTGCCAGCAGTTTATCAGGGACCTCTAATCAGCCCCAGCATTTT.

This clonotype has a handful of counts. The V gene is TRBV27, the J gene TRBJ2-5; no firm D call. V was trimmed by 8 bases and J by 4 bases, leaving 14 bases between them. The germline gives CDR1 MNHEY, CDR2 SMNVEV (reference sequence). This CDR3 is 13 amino acids long. CDR3 DNA sequence: TGTGCCAGCTCGAGGCCGGACGCAGAGACCCAGTACTTC. Encoded protein: CASSRPDAETQYF.

This clonotype was detected ten times or more. V and J are TRBV12-3 or TRBV12-4 and TRBJ1-2; D gene uncertain. V was clipped by 1 base and J by 1 base, with 7 bases between them. The CDR3 covers 14 residues. The CDR3 sequence: CASSLGGINYGYTF. CDR3 DNA: TGTGCCAGCAGTTTAGGGGGTATTAACTATGGCTACACCTTC.

This clonotype showed up many times. The chain is built from TRBV28 and TRBJ2-3; TRBD2 aligns across 10 bases. Trimming cost V 3 bases and J 4 bases; bases outside gene matches: 4. Germline assignment: CDR1 MDHEN and CDR2 SYDVKM. This CDR3 is 15 amino acids long. In nucleotides, the CDR3 is TGTGCCAGCAGTTTCAGCGGGGGGGGCCCAGATACGCAGTATTTT. It encodes CASSFSGGGPDTQYF.